The 20 T cell receptor beta chains below come from one sample, sequenced in a study of OX40 agonist ivuxolimab in advanced cancers. TCRdb keeps only in-frame clones here, not all; method: immunoSEQ multiplex PCR. Of over 15,000 clones in the sample, around 80% were seen once. The sequences come from CD4+ or CD8+ T cells sorted from blood, collected in a trial of the OX40 agonist ivuxolimab. The receptors here all came from an adult with an advanced solid tumor such as melanoma, head and neck, liver or kidney cancer.

A single count supports this clone. The gene calls are TRBV28 and TRBJ1-5; 9 bases match TRBD1. CDR3 length: 16 residues. Germline V gene lookup returns CDR1 MDHEN and CDR2 SYDVKM. After removal of 6 bases from V and 4 bases from J, the junction contained 10 bases not matched to a gene. The CDR3 DNA reads TGTGCCAGCAGGGATTCCGGGACAGGGTCTAATCAGCCCCAGCATTTT. This translates into CASRDSGTGSNQPQHF.

V is TRBV27 and J is TRBJ2-1; D may be TRBD1 (6 bases). The ends were cut back, 6 bases at V and 4 bases at J, with 10 bases in the middle. CDR1 is MNHEY, CDR2 SMNVEV, per germline (reference sequence). The CDR3 has 13 amino acids. The CDR3 loop reads CASRQGSYNEQFF. As DNA, the CDR3 is TGTGCCAGCAGACAGGGATCTTACAATGAGCAGTTCTTC.

V usage is TRBV6-6 and J usage is TRBJ1-1; the D gene is possibly TRBD1 (5 bases). The CDR3 has 15 residues. Trimming cost V 0 bases and J 0 bases, with 8 bases left between them. Germline V lookup: CDR1 MNHNY, CDR2 SVGAGI (reference sequence). The CDR3 DNA is TGTGCCAGCAGTTACTCGAACAGGTTGAACACTGAAGCTTTCTTT. Translated: CASSYSNRLNTEAFF.

This clone was seen a single time. This sequence joins TRBV25-1 and TRBJ1-6, with D hard to call. Trimming stripped 6 bases from V and 5 bases from J, with 8 bases between. The CDR3 is made up of 13 amino acids. Germline CDR1 is MGHDK and CDR2 is SYGVNS. CDR3 in amino acids: CASSWGNNSPLHF. CDR3 DNA: TGTGCCAGCAGCTGGGGAAATAATTCACCCCTCCACTTT.

This chain joins TRBV2 and TRBJ2-2; the D gene could be TRBD1 or TRBD2 (5 bases each). This CDR3 region has 15 residues. CDR1 is SNHLY, CDR2 FYNNEI, per germline. V lost 5 bases to trimming and J lost 0 bases, with 10 bases between them. For the CDR3, the DNA is TGTGCCAGCAGTTCCGGGGCAACGAACACCGGGGAGCTGTTTTTT. It specifies CASSSGATNTGELFF.

This chain connects TRBV10-3 to TRBJ1-1; D is unclear. The ends were cut back, 5 bases at V and 5 bases at J, with 9 bases in the middle. This CDR3 has 12 amino acids. Germline CDR1 ENHRY, CDR2 SYGVKD. CDR3 in DNA: TGTGCCATCAGTCTCGAGAAAACTGAAGCTTTCTTT. This codes for CAISLEKTEAFF.

The rearrangement uses TRBV6-1 and TRBJ2-1; D is ambiguous. Germline lookup yields CDR1 MNHNS and CDR2 SASEGT. V dropped 4 bases and J dropped 5 bases, with 15 bases sitting between them. The CDR3 is 15 residues long. The CDR3 loop reads CASSAGPSYHNEQFF. DNA of the CDR3: TGTGCCAGCAGTGCCGGGCCCAGTTACCACAATGAGCAGTTCTTC.

This clone was seen a single time. The genes are TRBV5-4 and TRBJ2-2, with D unresolved. The CDR3 extends over 12 amino acids. V lost 7 bases, J lost 0 bases, and 4 bases lay in between. Germline assignment: CDR1 SGHNT and CDR2 YYREEE (reference sequence). The CDR3 region is CASPANTGELFF. Written as DNA, the CDR3 is TGTGCCAGCCCCGCGAACACCGGGGAGCTGTTTTTT.

The rearrangement links TRBV6-5 to TRBJ2-7, with D unclear. Germline CDR1 is MNHEY and CDR2 is SVGAGI. With 4 bases removed from V and 5 bases from J, the gap between germline ends came to 6 bases. The CDR3 loop spans 11 amino acids. The CDR3 region has the DNA TGTGCCAGCAGTTTTGCAGACGAGCAGTACTTC. Translated, it gives CASSFADEQYF.

The rearrangement joins TRBV11-2 to TRBJ2-1; D gene uncertain. CDR1 SGHAT and CDR2 FQNNGV come from the germline V gene. V lost 2 bases and J 0 bases, leaving 8 bases between the germline ends. The CDR3 runs to 15 residues. This CDR3 is CASSLYVDSYNEQFF. The CDR3, as DNA: TGTGCCAGCAGCTTATATGTGGACTCCTACAATGAGCAGTTCTTC.

This clone was observed a handful of times. The V and J genes are TRBV6-5 and TRBJ2-3; D is ambiguous. This CDR3 has 11 residues. Germline V gives CDR1 MNHEY, CDR2 SVGAGI. Trimming pared 0 bases from V and 6 bases from J, leaving 1 base between. Here the CDR3 reads CASSYSDTQYF. CDR3 DNA sequence: TGTGCCAGCAGTTACTCGGATACGCAGTATTTT.

The CDR3 DNA follows: TGTGCCAGCAGCTTGGAAGACAGGCATCTTTTGGACGAGCAGTACTTC. Protein product: CASSLEDRHLLDEQYF. The chain combines TRBV11-2 with TRBJ2-7, with D possibly being TRBD1 (6 bases). In germline, CDR1 is SGHAT, CDR2 FQNNGV. The CDR3 spans 16 residues. The V and J ends lost 3 bases and 5 bases respectively, with 20 bases between them.

The chain links TRBV9 to TRBJ2-7; the D gene is possibly TRBD2 (6 bases). The CDR3 covers 13 residues. V lost 0 bases and J 3 bases, leaving 7 bases between the germline ends. Per germline, CDR1 SGDLS and CDR2 YYNGEE. CDR3 loop: CASSVAGDYEQYF. The CDR3 DNA reads as TGTGCCAGCAGCGTAGCGGGAGACTACGAGCAGTACTTC. The variable domain in full, with the rest retrieved from reference TRBV9 and TRBJ2-7, is DSGVTQTPKHLITATGQRVTLRCSPRSGDLSVYWYQQSLDQGLQFLIQYYNGEERAKGNILERFSAQQFPDLHSELNLSSLELGDSALYFCASSVAGDYEQYFGPGTRLTVT.

V is TRBV6-1 and J is TRBJ1-1; maybe TRBD1 (6 bases). The CDR3 has 12 residues. The germline V gene encodes CDR1 MNHNS and CDR2 SASEGT. The V and J ends lost 3 bases and 8 bases respectively, with 10 bases between them. CDR3 region: CASSDLGAEAFF. In DNA form, the CDR3 reads TGTGCCAGCAGTGATTTGGGGGCCGAAGCTTTCTTT.

The V and J genes are TRBV5-4 and TRBJ2-1, with 7 bases that match TRBD2. The CDR3 loop spans 13 amino acids. Germline loops: CDR1 SGHNT, CDR2 YYREEE (reference sequence). With V trimmed by 4 bases and J by 6 bases, 4 bases remained unmatched. The CDR3 spells CASSLREANEQFF. The DNA for the CDR3 is TGTGCCAGCAGCCTACGGGAGGCCAATGAGCAGTTCTTC.

V gene TRBV29-1 combines with J gene TRBJ2-7; D gene uncertain. The CDR3 runs to 15 residues. Germline CDR1 is SQVTM and CDR2 is ANQGSEA. Trimming pared 4 bases from V and 6 bases from J, leaving 22 bases between. The CDR3 DNA reads as TGCAGCGTTGGAAATACTTCAGTGTTCTTCGGCGAGCAGTACTTC. Amino acid sequence: CSVGNTSVFFGEQYF.

V is TRBV7-3 and J is TRBJ2-3, with 13 bases lining up with TRBD2. The CDR3 extends over 15 amino acids. Germline V gives CDR1 SGHTA, CDR2 FQGTGA. The ends lost 4 bases at V and 4 bases at J; junction bases unmatched: 2. The CDR3 here is CASSSLAGGPDTQYF. DNA for the CDR3: TGTGCCAGCAGCTCACTAGCGGGAGGGCCAGATACGCAGTATTTT.

The chain employs TRBV7-2 and TRBJ2-5, with 13 bases that match TRBD2. With V trimmed by 7 bases and J by 5 bases, 7 bases remained unmatched. CDR1 is SGHTA and CDR2 is FQGNSA in the germline V gene. The CDR3 is made up of 15 amino acids. CDR3 DNA: TGTGCCAGCACCACGACTAGCGGGGGGTGGGAGACCCAGTACTTC. It encodes CASTTTSGGWETQYF.

The V call is TRBV7-9, the J call TRBJ2-5, with D perhaps TRBD2 (6 bases). Germline CDR1 and CDR2: SEHNR and FQNEAQ (reference sequence). V gave up 5 bases and J gave up 0 bases, with 16 bases separating them. The CDR3 runs 16 residues. The CDR3 loop is CASSPPAGPYQETQYF. CDR3 bases: TGTGCCAGCAGCCCCCCCGCGGGGCCTTACCAAGAGACCCAGTACTTC.

The V gene is TRBV28, the J gene TRBJ2-6; D is uncertain. The CDR3 loop spans 12 amino acids. Germline V gene sequence: CDR1 MDHEN, CDR2 SYDVKM. V was pared by 1 base and J by 9 bases, with 4 bases between. CDR3 region: CASSLSVNVLTF. The CDR3 region has the DNA TGTGCCAGCAGTTTATCGGTCAACGTCCTGACTTTC. Full variable domain (outside the CDR3, taken from reference TRBV28 and TRBJ2-6): DVKVTQSSRYLVKRTGEKVFLECVQDMDHENMFWYRQDPGLGLRLIYFSYDVKMKEKGDIPEGYSVSREKKERFSLILESASTNQTSMYLCASSLSVNVLTFGAGSRLTVL.